The 3 T cell receptor beta chains below were found in one sample sequenced in a study of identical twins. Using its own MiXCR run on the 5' RACE reads, TCRdb lists one record per CDR3 protein. The data hold 550,000 to 800,000 distinct CDR3 sequences, with roughly 7.2% observed a single time. The same data also contributed to another study, on yellow fever vaccine responses in identical twins.

Material for sequencing was PBMCs. These receptors were taken from a woman younger than 30 in good health.

There are many counts of this clonotype. V usage is TRBV5-1 and J usage is TRBJ1-1, with D maybe TRBD1 (5 bases). Germline V gene data show CDR1 as SGHRS and CDR2 as YFSETQ. The CDR3 spans 16 residues. V lost 4 bases to trimming and J lost 5 bases, with 21 bases between them. CDR3 protein: CASSPALPGDYTEAFF. CDR3 nucleotide sequence: TGCGCCAGCAGCCCAGCCCTACCGGGGGATTATACTGAAGCTTTCTTT.

This chain links TRBV27 with TRBJ2-5, with TRBD1 as a possible D gene (5 bases). The germline V and J ends were trimmed by 0 bases and 3 bases, with 11 bases remaining between them. The V gene's germline CDR1 is MNHEY and CDR2 SMNVEV (reference sequence). CDR3 length: 15 residues. CDR3 region: CASSLSWGGKETQYF. For the CDR3, the DNA is TGTGCCAGCAGTTTATCGTGGGGCGGAAAAGAGACCCAGTACTTC.

The rearrangement uses TRBV10-3 and TRBJ2-2, with D maybe TRBD2 (5 bases). CDR1 and CDR2 from the germline V gene are ENHRY and SYGVKD. The ends were cut back, 6 bases at V and 4 bases at J, with 6 bases in the middle. CDR3 length: 12 amino acids. CDR3 in amino acids: CAIRRATGELFF. CDR3 nucleotide sequence: TGTGCCATCAGGAGGGCCACCGGGGAGCTGTTTTTT.